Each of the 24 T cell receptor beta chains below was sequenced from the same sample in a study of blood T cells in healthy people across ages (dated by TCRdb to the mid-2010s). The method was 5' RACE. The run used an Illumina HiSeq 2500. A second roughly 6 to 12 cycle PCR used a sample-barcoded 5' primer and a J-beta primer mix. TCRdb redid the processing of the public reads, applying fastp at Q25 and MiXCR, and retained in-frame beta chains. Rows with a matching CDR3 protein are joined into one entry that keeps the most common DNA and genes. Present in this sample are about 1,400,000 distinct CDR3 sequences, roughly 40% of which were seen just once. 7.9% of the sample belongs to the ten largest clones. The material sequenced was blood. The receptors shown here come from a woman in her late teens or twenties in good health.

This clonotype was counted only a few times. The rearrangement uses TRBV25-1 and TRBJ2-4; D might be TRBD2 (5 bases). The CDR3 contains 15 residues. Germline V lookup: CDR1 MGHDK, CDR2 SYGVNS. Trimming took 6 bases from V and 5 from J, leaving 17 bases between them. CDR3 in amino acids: CASSEPGLFENIQYF. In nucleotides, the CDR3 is TGTGCCAGCAGCGAACCCGGACTTTTCGAAAACATTCAGTACTTC. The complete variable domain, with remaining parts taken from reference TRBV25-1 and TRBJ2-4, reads EADIYQTPRYLVIGTGKKITLECSQTMGHDKMYWYQQDPGMELHLIHYSYGVNSTEKGDLSSESTVSRIRTEHFPLTLESARPSHTSQYLCASSEPGLFENIQYFGAGTRLSVL.

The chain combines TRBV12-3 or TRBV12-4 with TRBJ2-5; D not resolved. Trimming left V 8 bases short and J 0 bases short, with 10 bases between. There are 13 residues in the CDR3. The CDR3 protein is CASQASYQETQYF. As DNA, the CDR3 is TGTGCCAGCCAGGCATCGTACCAAGAGACCCAGTACTTC.

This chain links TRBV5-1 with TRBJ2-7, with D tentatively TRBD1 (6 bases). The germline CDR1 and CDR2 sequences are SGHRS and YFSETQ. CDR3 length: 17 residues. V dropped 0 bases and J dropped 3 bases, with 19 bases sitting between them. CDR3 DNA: TGCGCCAGCAGCTTGGGGCCGCCGACAGGTGGGTTCTACGAGCAGTACTTC. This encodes CASSLGPPTGGFYEQYF.

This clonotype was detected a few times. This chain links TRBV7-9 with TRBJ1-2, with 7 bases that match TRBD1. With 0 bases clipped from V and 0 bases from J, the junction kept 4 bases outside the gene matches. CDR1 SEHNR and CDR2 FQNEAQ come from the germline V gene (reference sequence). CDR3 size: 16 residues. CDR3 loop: CASSLAGTDTNYGYTF. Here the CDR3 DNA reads TGTGCCAGCAGCTTAGCCGGGACAGACACTAACTATGGCTACACCTTC.

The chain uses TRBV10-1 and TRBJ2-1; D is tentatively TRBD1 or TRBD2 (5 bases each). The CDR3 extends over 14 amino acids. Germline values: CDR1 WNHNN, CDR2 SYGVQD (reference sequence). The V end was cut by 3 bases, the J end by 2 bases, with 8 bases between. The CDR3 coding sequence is TGCGCCAGCAGTGACCCGGGACCCTACAATGAGCAGTTCTTC. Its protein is CASSDPGPYNEQFF.

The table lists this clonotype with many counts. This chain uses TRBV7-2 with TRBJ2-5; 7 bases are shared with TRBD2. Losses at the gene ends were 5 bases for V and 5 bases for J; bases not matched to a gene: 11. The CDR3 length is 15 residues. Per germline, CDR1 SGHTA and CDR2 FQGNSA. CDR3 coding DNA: TGTGCCAGCAGCCTAGGGTTCGGGGGGACGGAGACCCAGTACTTC. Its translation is CASSLGFGGTETQYF. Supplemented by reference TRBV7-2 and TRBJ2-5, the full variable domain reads GAGVSQSPSNKVTEKGKDVELRCDPISGHTALYWYRQSLGQGLEFLIYFQGNSAPDKSGLPSDRFSAERTGGSVSTLTIQRTQQEDSAVYLCASSLGFGGTETQYFGPGTRLLVL.

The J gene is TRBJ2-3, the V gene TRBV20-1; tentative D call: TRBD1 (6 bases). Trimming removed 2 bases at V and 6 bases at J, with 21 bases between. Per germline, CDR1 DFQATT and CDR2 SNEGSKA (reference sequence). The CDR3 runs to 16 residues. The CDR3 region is CSARSRGSLLMDTQYF. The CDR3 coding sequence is TGCAGTGCTAGAAGCAGGGGTAGCCTCCTTATGGATACGCAGTATTTT.

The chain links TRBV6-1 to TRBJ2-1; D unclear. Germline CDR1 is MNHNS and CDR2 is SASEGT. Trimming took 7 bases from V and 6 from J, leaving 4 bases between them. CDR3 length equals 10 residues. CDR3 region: CASTPNEQFF. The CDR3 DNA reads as TGTGCCAGCACCCCCAATGAGCAGTTCTTC.

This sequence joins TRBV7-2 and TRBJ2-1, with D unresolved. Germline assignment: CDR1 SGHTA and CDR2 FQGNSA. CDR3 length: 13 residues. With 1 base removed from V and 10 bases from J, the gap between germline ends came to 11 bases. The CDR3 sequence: CASSLGVGREQFF. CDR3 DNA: TGTGCCAGCAGCTTAGGGGTCGGGCGGGAGCAGTTCTTC.

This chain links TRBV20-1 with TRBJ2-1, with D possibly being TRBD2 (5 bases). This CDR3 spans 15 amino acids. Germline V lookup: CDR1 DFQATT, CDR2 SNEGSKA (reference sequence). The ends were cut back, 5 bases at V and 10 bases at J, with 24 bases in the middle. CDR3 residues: CSAGELGTITYEQFF. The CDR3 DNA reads TGCAGTGCTGGCGAACTAGGAACTATTACCTACGAGCAGTTCTTC.

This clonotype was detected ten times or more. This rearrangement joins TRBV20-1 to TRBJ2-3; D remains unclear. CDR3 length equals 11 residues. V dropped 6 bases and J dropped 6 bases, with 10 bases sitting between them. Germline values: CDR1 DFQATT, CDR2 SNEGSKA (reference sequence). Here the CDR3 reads CSARVGDTQYF. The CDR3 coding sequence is TGCAGTGCAAGGGTAGGGGATACGCAGTATTTT.

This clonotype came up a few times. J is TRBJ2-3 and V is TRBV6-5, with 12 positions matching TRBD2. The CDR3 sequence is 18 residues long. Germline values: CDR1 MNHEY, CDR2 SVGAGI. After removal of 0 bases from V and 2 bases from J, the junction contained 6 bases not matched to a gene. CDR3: CASSYSPTSGGYTDTQYF. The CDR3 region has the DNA TGTGCCAGCAGTTACTCTCCGACTAGCGGGGGTTACACAGATACGCAGTATTTT.

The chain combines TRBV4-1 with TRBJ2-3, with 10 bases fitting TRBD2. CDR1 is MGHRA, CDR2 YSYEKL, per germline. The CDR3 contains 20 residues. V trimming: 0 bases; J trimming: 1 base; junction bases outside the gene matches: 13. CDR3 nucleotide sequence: TGCGCCAGCAGCCAAGATATAAGCCTAGCGGGAGAGCGTCGCACAGATACGCAGTATTTT. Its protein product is CASSQDISLAGERRTDTQYF.

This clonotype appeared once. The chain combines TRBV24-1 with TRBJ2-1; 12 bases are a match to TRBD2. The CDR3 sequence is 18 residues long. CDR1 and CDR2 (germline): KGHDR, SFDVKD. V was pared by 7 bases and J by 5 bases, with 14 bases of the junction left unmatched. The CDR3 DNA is TGTGCCACCAGCCAAGGACTAGCGGGGCCCTGGTTCCACAATGAGCAGTTCTTC. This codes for CATSQGLAGPWFHNEQFF.

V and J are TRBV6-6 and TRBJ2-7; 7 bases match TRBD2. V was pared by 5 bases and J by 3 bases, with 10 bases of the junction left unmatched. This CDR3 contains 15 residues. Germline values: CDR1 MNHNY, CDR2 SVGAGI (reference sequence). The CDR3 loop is CASSHRTRAHYEQYF. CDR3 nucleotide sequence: TGTGCCAGCAGTCACCGGACTAGGGCTCACTACGAGCAGTACTTC.

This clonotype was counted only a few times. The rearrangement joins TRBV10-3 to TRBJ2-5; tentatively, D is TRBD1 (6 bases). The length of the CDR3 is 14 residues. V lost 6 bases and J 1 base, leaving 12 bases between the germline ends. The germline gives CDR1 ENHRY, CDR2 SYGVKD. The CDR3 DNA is TGTGCCATCAGAGTACAGGGAACCCAAGAGACCCAGTACTTC. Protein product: CAIRVQGTQETQYF.

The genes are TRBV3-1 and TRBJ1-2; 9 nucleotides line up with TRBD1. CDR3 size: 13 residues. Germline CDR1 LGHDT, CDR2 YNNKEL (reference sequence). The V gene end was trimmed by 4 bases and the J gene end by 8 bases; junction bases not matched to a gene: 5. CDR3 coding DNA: TGTGCCAGCAGCCGGGGACAGGGACACGGCTACACCTTC. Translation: CASSRGQGHGYTF.

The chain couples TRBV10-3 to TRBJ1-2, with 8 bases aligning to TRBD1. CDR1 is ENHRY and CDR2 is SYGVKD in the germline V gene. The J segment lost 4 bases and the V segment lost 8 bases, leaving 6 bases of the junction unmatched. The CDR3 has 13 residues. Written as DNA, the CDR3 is TGTGCCATCCAGACAGGGGCGAGCTATGGCTACACCTTC. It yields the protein CAIQTGASYGYTF.

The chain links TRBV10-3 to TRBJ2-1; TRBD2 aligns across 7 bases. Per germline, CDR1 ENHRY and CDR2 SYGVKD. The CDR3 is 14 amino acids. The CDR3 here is CGSKRQGLTGEQFF. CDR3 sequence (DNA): TGTGGGAGTAAGAGGCAGGGACTAACGGGTGAGCAGTTCTTC.

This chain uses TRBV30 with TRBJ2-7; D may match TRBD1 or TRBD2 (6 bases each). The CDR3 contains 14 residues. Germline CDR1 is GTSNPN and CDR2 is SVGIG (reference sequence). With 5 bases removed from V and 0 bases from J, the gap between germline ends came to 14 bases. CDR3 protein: CAWGGAGVSYEQYF. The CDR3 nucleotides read TGTGCCTGGGGCGGGGCAGGGGTCTCCTACGAGCAGTACTTC.

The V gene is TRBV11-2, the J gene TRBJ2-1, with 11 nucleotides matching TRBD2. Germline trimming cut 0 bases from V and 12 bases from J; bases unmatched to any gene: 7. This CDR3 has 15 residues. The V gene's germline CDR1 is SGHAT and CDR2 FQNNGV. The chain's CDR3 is CASSLEELAGARQFF. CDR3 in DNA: TGTGCCAGCAGCTTAGAGGAACTAGCGGGAGCCCGGCAGTTCTTC.

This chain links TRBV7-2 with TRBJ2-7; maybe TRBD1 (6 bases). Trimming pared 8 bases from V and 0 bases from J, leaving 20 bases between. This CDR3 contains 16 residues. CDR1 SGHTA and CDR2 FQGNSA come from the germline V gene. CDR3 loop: CASGPVSGGLSYEQYF. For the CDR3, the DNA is TGTGCCAGCGGCCCCGTCAGTGGGGGCCTCTCCTACGAGCAGTACTTC.

CDR3 protein: CATHGASVYEQYF. In DNA form, the CDR3 reads TGTGCTACCCATGGGGCTTCTGTCTACGAGCAGTACTTC. The chain carries TRBV10-3 and TRBJ2-7; D is perhaps TRBD1 (5 bases). CDR1 ENHRY and CDR2 SYGVKD come from the germline V gene. This CDR3 is built from 13 residues.

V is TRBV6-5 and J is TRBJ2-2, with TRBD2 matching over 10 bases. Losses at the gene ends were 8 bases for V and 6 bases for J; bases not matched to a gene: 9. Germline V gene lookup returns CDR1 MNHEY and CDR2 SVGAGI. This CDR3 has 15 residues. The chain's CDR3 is CASGPGLAGAGELFF. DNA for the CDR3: TGTGCCAGCGGCCCCGGGCTAGCGGGAGCCGGGGAGCTGTTTTTT.